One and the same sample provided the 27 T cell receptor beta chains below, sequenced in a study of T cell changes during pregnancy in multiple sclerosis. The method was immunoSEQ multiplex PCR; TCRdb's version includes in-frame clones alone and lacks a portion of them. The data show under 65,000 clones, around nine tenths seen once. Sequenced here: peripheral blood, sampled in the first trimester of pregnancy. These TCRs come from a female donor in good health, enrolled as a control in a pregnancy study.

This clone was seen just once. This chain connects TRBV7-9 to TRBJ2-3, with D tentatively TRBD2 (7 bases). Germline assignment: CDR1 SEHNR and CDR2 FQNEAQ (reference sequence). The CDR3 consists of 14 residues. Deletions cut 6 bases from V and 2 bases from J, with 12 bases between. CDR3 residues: CASRGGGFTDTQYF. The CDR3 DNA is TGTGCCAGCAGGGGAGGGGGGTTCACAGATACGCAGTATTTT.

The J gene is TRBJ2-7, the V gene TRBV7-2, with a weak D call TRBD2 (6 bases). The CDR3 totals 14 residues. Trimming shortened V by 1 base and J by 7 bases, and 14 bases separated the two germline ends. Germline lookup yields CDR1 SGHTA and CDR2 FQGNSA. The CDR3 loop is CASSLGLATLEQYF. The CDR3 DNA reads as TGTGCCAGCAGCTTAGGCCTAGCGACCCTAGAGCAGTACTTC.

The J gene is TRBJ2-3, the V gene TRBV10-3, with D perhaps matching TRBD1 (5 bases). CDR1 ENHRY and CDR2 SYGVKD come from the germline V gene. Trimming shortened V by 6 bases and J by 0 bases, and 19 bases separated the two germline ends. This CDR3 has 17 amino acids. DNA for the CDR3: TGTGCCATCAGCCCTCGTGTTGGGGCCGAAAGCACAGATACGCAGTATTTT. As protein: CAISPRVGAESTDTQYF.

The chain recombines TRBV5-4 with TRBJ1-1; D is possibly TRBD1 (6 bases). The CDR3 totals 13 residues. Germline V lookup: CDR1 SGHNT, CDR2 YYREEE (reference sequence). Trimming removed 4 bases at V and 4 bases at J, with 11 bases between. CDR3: CASSQGWGTEAFF. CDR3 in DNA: TGTGCCAGCAGCCAGGGGTGGGGCACTGAAGCTTTCTTT.

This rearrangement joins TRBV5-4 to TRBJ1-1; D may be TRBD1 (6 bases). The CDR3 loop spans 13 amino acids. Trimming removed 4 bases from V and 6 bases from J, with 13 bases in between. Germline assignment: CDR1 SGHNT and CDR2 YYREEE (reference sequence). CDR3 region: CASSLKNRAEAFF. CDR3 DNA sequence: TGTGCCAGCAGCCTGAAGAACAGGGCTGAAGCTTTCTTT.

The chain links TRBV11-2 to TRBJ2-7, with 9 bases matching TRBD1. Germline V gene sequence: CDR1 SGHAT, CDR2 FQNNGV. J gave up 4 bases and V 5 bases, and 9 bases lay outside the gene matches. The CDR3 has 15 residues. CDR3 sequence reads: CASSLAGTGSYEQYF. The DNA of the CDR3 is TGTGCCAGCAGCCTAGCCGGGACAGGGAGTTACGAGCAGTACTTC.

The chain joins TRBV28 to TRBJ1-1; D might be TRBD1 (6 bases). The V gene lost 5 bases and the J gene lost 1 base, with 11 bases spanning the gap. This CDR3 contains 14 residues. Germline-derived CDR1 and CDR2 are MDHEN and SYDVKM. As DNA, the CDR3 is TGTGCCAGCAGTCCGGACAGCGCGAACACTGAAGCTTTCTTT. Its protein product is CASSPDSANTEAFF.

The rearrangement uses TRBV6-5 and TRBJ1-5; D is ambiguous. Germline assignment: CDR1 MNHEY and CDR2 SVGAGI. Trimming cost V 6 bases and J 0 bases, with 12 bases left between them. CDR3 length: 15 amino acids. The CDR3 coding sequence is TGTGCCAGCAGGTCTGGACTCAATAGCAATCAGCCCCAGCATTTT. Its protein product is CASRSGLNSNQPQHF.

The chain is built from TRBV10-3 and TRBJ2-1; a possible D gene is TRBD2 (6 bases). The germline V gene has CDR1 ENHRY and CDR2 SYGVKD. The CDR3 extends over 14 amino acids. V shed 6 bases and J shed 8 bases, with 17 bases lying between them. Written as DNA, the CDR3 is TGTGCCATCAGCGCAGCGGGCCTCAAGGATGAGCAGTTCTTC. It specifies CAISAAGLKDEQFF.

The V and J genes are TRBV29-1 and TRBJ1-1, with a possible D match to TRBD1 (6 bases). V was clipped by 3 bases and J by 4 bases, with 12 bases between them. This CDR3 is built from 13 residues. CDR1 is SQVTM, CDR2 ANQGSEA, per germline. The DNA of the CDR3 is TGCAGCGTTGATGGGACAAGGGGCACTGAAGCTTTCTTT. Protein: CSVDGTRGTEAFF.

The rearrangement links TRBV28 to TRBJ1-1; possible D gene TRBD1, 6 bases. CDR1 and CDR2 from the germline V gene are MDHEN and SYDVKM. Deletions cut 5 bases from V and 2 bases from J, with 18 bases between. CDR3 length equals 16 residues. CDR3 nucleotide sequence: TGTGCCAGCAGTCGGACAGCCCTACTCTCAAACACTGAAGCTTTCTTT. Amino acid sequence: CASSRTALLSNTEAFF.

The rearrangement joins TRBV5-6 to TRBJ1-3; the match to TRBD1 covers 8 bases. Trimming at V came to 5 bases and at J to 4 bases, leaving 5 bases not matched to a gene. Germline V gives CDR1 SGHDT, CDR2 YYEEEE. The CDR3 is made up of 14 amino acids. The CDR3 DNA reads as TGTGCCAGCAGAGGACAGGGTACAGGAAACACCATATATTTT. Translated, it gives CASRGQGTGNTIYF.

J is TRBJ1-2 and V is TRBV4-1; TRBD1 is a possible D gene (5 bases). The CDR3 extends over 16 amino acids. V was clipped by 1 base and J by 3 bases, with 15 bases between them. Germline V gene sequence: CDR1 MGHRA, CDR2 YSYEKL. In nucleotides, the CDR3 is TGCGCCAGCAGCCAAGCGTTAAACGAAGGGGACTATGGCTACACCTTC. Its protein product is CASSQALNEGDYGYTF.

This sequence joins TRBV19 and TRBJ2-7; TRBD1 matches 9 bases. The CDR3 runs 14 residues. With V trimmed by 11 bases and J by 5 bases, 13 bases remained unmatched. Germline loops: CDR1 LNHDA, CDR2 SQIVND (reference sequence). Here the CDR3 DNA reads TGTGCCGCCTTCAAAGGACAGGGGATACACGAGCAGTACTTC. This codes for CAAFKGQGIHEQYF.

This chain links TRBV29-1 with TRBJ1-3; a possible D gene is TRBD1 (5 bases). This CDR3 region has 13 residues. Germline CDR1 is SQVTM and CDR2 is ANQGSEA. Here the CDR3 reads CGIGTLSGNTIYF. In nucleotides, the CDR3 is TGCGGGATTGGGACTCTCTCTGGAAACACCATATATTTT.

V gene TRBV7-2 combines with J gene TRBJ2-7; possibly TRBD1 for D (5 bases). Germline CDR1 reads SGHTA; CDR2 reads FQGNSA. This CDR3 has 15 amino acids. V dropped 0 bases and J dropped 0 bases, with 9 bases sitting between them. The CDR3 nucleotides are TGTGCCAGCAGCTTAGCGTGGACAAACTCCTACGAGCAGTACTTC. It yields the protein CASSLAWTNSYEQYF.

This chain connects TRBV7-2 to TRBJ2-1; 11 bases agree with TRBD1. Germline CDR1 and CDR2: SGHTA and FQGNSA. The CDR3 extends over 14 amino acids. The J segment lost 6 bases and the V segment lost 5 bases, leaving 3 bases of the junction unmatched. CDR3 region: CASSPGTGGNEQFF. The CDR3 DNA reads TGTGCCAGCAGCCCGGGGACAGGGGGCAATGAGCAGTTCTTC. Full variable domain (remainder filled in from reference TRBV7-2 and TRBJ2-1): GAGVSQSPSNKVTEKGKDVELRCDPISGHTALYWYRQSLGQGLEFLIYFQGNSAPDKSGLPSDRFSAERTGGSVSTLTIQRTQQEDSAVYLCASSPGTGGNEQFFGPGTRLTVL.

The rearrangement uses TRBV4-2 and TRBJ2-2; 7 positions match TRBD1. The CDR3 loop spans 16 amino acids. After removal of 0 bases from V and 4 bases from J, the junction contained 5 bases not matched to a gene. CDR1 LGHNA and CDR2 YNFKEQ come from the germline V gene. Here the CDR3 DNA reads TGTGCCAGCAGCCAAGATATGGGACAGATCACCGGGGAGCTGTTTTTT. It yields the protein CASSQDMGQITGELFF.

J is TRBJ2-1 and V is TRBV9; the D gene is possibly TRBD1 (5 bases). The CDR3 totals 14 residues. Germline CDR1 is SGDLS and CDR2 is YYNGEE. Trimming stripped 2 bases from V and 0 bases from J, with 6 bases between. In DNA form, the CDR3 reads TGTGCCAGCAGCGTCGACAGCTCCTACAATGAGCAGTTCTTC. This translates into CASSVDSSYNEQFF.

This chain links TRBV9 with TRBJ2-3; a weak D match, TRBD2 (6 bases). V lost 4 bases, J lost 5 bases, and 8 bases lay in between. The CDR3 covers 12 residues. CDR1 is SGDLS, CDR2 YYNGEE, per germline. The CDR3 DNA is TGTGCCAGCAGCATGGGACTAGATACGCAGTATTTT. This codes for CASSMGLDTQYF.

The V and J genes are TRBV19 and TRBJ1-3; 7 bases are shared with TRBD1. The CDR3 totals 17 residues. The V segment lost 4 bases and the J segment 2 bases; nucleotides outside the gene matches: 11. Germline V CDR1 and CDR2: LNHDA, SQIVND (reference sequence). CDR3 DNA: TGTGCCAGTAGTACCGAATTGACAGGGTATGCTGGAAACACCATATATTTT. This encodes CASSTELTGYAGNTIYF. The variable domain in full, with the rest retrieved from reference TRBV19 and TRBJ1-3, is DGGITQSPKYLFRKEGQNVTLSCEQNLNHDAMYWYRQDPGQGLRLIYYSQIVNDFQKGDIAEGYSVSREKKESFPLTVTSAQKNPTAFYLCASSTELTGYAGNTIYFGEGSWLTVV.

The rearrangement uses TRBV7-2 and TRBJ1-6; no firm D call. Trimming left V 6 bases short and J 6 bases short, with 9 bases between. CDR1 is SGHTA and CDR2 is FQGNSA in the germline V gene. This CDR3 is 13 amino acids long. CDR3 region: CASRGLFNSPLHF. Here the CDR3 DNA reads TGTGCCAGCAGGGGCCTTTTTAATTCACCCCTCCACTTT. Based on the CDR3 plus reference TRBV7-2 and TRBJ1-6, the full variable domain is GAGVSQSPSNKVTEKGKDVELRCDPISGHTALYWYRQSLGQGLEFLIYFQGNSAPDKSGLPSDRFSAERTGGSVSTLTIQRTQQEDSAVYLCASRGLFNSPLHFGNGTRLTVT.

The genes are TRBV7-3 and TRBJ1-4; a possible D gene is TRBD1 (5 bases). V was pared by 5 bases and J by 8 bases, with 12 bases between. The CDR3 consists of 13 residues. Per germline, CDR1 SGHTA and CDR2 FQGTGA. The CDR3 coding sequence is TGTGCCAGCAGCCGCGGGACTGGGGAAAAACTGTTTTTT. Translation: CASSRGTGEKLFF.

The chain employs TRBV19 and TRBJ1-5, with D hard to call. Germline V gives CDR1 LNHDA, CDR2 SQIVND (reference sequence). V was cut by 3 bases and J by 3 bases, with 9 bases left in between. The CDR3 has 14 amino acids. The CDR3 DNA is TGTGCCAGTAGTATCCCGGGGATCAATCAGCCCCAGCATTTT. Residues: CASSIPGINQPQHF.

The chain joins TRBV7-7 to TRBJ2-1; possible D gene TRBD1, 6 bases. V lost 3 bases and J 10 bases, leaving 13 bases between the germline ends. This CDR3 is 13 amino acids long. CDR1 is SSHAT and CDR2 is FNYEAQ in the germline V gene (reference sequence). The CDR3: CASSFGRGGEQFF. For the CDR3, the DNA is TGTGCCAGCAGCTTCGGCAGGGGTGGAGAGCAGTTCTTC.

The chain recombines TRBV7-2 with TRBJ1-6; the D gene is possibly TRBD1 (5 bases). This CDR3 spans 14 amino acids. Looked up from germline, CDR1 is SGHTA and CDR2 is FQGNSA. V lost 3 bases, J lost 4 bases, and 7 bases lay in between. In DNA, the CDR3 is TGTGCCAGCAGCTTTGACAGTTATAATTCACCCCTCCACTTT. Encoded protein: CASSFDSYNSPLHF.

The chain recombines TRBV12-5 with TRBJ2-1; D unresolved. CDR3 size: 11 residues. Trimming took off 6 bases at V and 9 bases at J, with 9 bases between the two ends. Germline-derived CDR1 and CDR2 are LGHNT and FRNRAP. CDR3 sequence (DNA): TGTGCTAGTGGGAAACAGAGTGAGCAGTTCTTC. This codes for CASGKQSEQFF.